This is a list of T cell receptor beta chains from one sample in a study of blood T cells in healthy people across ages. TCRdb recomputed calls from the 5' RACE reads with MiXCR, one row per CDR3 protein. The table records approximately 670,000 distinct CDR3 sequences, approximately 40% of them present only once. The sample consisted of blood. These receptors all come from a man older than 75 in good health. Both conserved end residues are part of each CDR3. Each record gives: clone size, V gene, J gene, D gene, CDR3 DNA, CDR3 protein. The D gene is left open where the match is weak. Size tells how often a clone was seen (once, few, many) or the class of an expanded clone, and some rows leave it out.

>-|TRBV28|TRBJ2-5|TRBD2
TGTGCCAGCAGTTTATCGGCTAGCGGGGAAGAAGAGACCCAGTACTTC
CASSLSASGEEETQYF
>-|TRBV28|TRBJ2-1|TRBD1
TGTGCCAGCAGTAGACGGACAGGGGGCGCAGTCAATGAGCAGTTCTTC
CASSRRTGGAVNEQFF
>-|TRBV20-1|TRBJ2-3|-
TGCAGTGCTAGTAGGGGGGGGACTAGCACAGATACGCAGTATTTT
CSASRGGTSTDTQYF
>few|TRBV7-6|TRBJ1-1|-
TGTGCCAGCAGCGGCGGACAGTCGAACACTGAAGCTTTCTTT
CASSGGQSNTEAFF
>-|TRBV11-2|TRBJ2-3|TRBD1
TGTGCCAGCAGCCTGACGACAGGGGGGGCAGATACGCAGTATTTT
CASSLTTGGADTQYF
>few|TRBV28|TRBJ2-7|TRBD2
TGTGCCAGCAACGGGCTAGCGGGAGGGCGTATTGAGCAGTACTTC
CASNGLAGGRIEQYF
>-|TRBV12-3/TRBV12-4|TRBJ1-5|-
TGTGCCAGCAGTTTGCAGCCTCGCCAGGGAAGCGCCAATCAGCCCCAGCATTTT
CASSLQPRQGSANQPQHF
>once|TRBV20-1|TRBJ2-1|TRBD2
TGCAGTGCTACCCAGACTAGCGGGGTGGTCTCCTACAATGAGCAGTTCTTC
CSATQTSGVVSYNEQFF
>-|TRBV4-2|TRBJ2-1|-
TGTGCCAGCAGCGCTACCCTATCCGGGAGCTCCTACAATGAGCAGTTCTTC
CASSATLSGSSYNEQFF
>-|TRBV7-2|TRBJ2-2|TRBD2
TGTGCCAGCAGCTTAGTTGTTGCGGGAGCCGGGGAGCTGTTTTTT
CASSLVVAGAGELFF
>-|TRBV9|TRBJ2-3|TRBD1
TGTGCCAGCAGCCGGACAGGGGATCGGACAGATACGCAGTATTTT
CASSRTGDRTDTQYF
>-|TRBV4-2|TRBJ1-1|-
TGTGCCAGCAGCCAAGGGGGGGTGGGGGGCCGTGAAGCTTTCTTT
CASSQGGVGGREAFF
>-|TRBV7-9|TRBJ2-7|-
TGTGCCAGCAGCTTAGGAGGGACCCAAAAACCCTACGAGCAGTACTTC
CASSLGGTQKPYEQYF
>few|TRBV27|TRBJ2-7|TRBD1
TGTGCCAGCAGTTTATCGGGACAGATACTCCTCAGCGAGCAGTACTTC
CASSLSGQILLSEQYF
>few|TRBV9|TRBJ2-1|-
TGTGCCAGCAGCGTAGTTCCAGCGGCCTCCTACAATGAGCAGTTCTTC
CASSVVPAASYNEQFF
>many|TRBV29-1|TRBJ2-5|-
TGCAGCGTTGAGCCCACCCCAGCGGGCCAGTACTTC
CSVEPTPAGQYF
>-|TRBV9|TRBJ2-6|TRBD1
TGTGCCAGCAGCGTAGCAGGGGGCCTCGACTCTGGGGCCAACGTCCTGACTTTC
CASSVAGGLDSGANVLTF
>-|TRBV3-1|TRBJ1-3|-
TGTGCCAGCAGCCTGCGGGGCTCTGGAAACACCATATATTTT
CASSLRGSGNTIYF
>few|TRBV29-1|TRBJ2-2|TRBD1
TGCAGCGTTGGACAGGGGAACACCGGGGAGCTGTTTTTT
CSVGQGNTGELFF
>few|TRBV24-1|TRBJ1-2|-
TGTGCCACCGGTTACTATGGCTACACCTTC
CATGYYGYTF
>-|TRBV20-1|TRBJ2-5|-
TGCAGTGCTGGGCCCCAGGTTTACGGGACCCAGTACTTC
CSAGPQVYGTQYF
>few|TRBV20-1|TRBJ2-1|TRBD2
TGCAGTGCCCGGACTAGCGGGTCGCTTGGGACCTACAATGAGCAGTTCTTC
CSARTSGSLGTYNEQFF
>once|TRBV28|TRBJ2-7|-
TGTGCCAGCAGCCTATCTACAGGGCTCTACGAGCAGTACTTC
CASSLSTGLYEQYF
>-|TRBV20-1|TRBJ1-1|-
TGCAGTGCTAGACAGGATAACACTGAAGCTTTCTTT
CSARQDNTEAFF
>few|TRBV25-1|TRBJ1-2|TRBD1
TGTGCCAGCAGATCACAGGGGGCAGAAGGCTACACCTTC
CASRSQGAEGYTF
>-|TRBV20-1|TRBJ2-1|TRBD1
TGCAGTTCGCTATCGGGACAGGGGGCCAATGAGCAGTTCTTC
CSSLSGQGANEQFF
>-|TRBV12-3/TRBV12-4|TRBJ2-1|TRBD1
TGTGCCAGCAGTTTCACACCGGGACAGGCAGACAATGAGCAGTTCTTC
CASSFTPGQADNEQFF
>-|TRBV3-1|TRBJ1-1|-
TGTGCCAGCAGCCAAGTCAGGGGCAGCACTGAAGCTTTCTTT
CASSQVRGSTEAFF
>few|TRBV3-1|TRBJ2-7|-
TGTGCCAGCAGCCGCGAGGCCGGGAACGAGCAGTACTTC
CASSREAGNEQYF
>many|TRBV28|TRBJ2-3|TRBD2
TGTGCCAGCAGTTTTGGTAGCGGGAGTTCAAATACGCAGTATTTT
CASSFGSGSSNTQYF
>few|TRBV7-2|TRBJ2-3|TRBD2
TGTGCCAGCAGCTTAGGGAGGAGGGGACTAGCGGGGGGCACAGATACGCAGTATTTT
CASSLGRRGLAGGTDTQYF
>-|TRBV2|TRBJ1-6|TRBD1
TGTGCCAGCAGTGAAGGGCAGGGGGTGAATTCACCCCTCCACTTT
CASSEGQGVNSPLHF
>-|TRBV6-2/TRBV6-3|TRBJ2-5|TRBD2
TGTGCCAGCAGCCCGGGACTAGCGGGGGAGGAGACCCAGTACTTC
CASSPGLAGEETQYF
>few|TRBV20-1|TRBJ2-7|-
TGCAGTGCTAGAGATGATATTGGGTTTCCATACGAGCAGTACTTC
CSARDDIGFPYEQYF
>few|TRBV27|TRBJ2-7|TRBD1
TGTGCCACCAAACCCAGGGGACAGGGGGTTATCGGAAACGAGCAGTACTTC
CATKPRGQGVIGNEQYF
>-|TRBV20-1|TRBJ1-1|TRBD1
TGCAGTGCTCCTGGGACAGGGAGAGGGCACACTGAAGCTTTCTTT
CSAPGTGRGHTEAFF
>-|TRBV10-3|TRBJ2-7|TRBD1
TGTGCCATCAGTGAGGCGGGACAGGGGGCTGTTGAGCAGTACTTC
CAISEAGQGAVEQYF
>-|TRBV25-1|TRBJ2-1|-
TGTGCCAGCAGCCCGCGGGGGCTAGTGGGTAGCGTGGAGCAGTTCTTC
CASSPRGLVGSVEQFF
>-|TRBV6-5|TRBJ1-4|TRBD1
TGTGCCAGCAGTTACACACTACAGGGGGCGCATGAAAAACTGTTTTTT
CASSYTLQGAHEKLFF
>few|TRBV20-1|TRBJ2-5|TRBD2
TGCAGTGCTAAAGCGGGGGGCGTGGAGACCCAGTACTTC
CSAKAGGVETQYF
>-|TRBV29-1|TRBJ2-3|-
TGCAGCTGTATATGGGGGCCAAGCACAGATACGCAGTATTTT
CSCIWGPSTDTQYF
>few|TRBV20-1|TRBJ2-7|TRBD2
TGCAGTGCTTCGACTAGCGGAGTGGCCAATCGCGAGCAGTACTTC
CSASTSGVANREQYF
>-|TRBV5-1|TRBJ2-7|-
TGCGCCAGCAGCTTGGCAGGGGGAGGGGTCGAGCAGTACTTC
CASSLAGGGVEQYF
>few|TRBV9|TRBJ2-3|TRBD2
TGTGCCAGCAGCGAGGGGGGTAGCGGGAGGGCCCTAGATACGCAGTATTTT
CASSEGGSGRALDTQYF
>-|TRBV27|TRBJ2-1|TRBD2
TGTGCCAGCGCCCGCCGGGGGGGCGAGACCCAGTTCTTC
CASARRGGETQFF
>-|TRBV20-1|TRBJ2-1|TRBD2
TGCAGTGCTAGAAAACCGGGACTAGCGGGTTACAATGAGCAGTTCTTC
CSARKPGLAGYNEQFF
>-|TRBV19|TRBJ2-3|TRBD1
TGTGCCAGTAGTGGAGGGGACAGGGGACACCCTAGCACAGATACGCAGTATTTT
CASSGGDRGHPSTDTQYF
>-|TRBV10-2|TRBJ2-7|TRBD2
TGCGCCAGCAGTGAGTCTGGCGGGAGTAGGTACGAGCAGTACTTC
CASSESGGSRYEQYF
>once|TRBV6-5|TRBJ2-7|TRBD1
TGTGTCAGCAGTCAGGACAGGTTAGCCTACGAGCAGTACTTC
CVSSQDRLAYEQYF
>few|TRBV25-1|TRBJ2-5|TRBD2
TGTGCCAGCAGTGAAACCGGGACTAGCGGTGCCCAAGAGACCCAGTACTTC
CASSETGTSGAQETQYF
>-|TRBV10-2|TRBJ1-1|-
TGCGCCAGCAGTGAGTTGGAGGGGCTCGGGACTGAAGCTTTCTTT
CASSELEGLGTEAFF
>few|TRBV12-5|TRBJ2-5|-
TGTGCTAGTGGTTTGGTACTAGGAGAGACCCAGTACTTC
CASGLVLGETQYF
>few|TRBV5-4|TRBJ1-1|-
TGTGCCAGCAGCTTGACAGGTCCCACTGAAGCTTTCTTT
CASSLTGPTEAFF
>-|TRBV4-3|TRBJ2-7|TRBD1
TGCGCCAGCAGCCAAGACTGGACAGGGTTCGACGAGCAGTACTTC
CASSQDWTGFDEQYF
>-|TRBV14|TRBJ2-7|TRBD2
TGTGCCAGCAGCCAATTGGCTAGCGGGAGCAACGAGCAGTACTTC
CASSQLASGSNEQYF